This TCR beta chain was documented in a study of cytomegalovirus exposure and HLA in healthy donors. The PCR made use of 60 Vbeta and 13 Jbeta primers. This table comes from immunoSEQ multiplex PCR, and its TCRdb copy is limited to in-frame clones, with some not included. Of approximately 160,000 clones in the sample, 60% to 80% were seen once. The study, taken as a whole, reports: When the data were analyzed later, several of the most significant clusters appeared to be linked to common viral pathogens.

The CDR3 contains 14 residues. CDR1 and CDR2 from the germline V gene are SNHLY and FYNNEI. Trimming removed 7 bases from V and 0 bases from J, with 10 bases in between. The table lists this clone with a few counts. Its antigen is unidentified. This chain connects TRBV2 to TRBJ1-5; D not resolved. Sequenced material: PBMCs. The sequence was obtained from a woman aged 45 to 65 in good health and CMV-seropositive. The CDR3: CASTGIYSNQPQHF. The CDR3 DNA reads TGTGCCAGCACGGGGATTTATAGCAATCAGCCCCAGCATTTT.